The clone carrying this T cell receptor (beta chain) has more than one count but fewer than ten. Its specificity is unknown. The germline CDR1 and CDR2 sequences are SGHTA and FQGNSA. This CDR3 region has 12 residues. The V end lost 1 base, the J end lost 7 bases, and 7 bases lay between the germline ends. The data derive from a study of T-cell memory formation after mild COVID-19. Each CDR3 protein gets one entry after TCRdb re-called the 5' RACE reads with MiXCR. Of about 170,000 distinct CDR3 sequences listed, approximately 13% were seen once; the top ten hold 3% to 4%. Study observations and caveats: The study found balanced CD4/CD8 in clones contracting day 15 to 85 and a CD4+ lean in later expanders.

This receptor was taken from a man between 18 and 29 years old who had mild COVID-19 (a few samples of this study predate the infection). Cell type and time point are not known. The sequencing sample was made of PBMCs or a T cell subset sorted from them (not recorded which). V usage is TRBV7-2 and J usage is TRBJ1-2; no definite D call. The CDR3 sequence is CASSLVTVGYTF. The CDR3 DNA reads TGTGCCAGCAGCTTAGTTACAGTTGGCTACACCTTC.